Shown below are 4 T cell receptor beta chains from a single sample sequenced in a study of shared clonotypes between healthy human individuals. Some clones are missing from TCRdb's copy, which holds only in-frame ones; the method was immunoSEQ multiplex PCR. The profile shows around 1.4 million clones, approximately 98.5% of them singletons. Material: naive CD4+ T cells sorted from blood. As to subset: CD45RA+ positively selected. The receptors derive from a man aged 25-45 years in good health.

This chain connects TRBV5-1 to TRBJ2-3, with D perhaps matching TRBD1 (6 bases). CDR3 length: 16 residues. Per germline, CDR1 SGHRS and CDR2 YFSETQ. V was shortened by 0 bases and J by 2 bases, with 13 bases between the two germline ends. CDR3 sequence (DNA): TGCGCCAGCAGCTTGGGGGGGCTAAGTCCCACAGATACGCAGTATTTT. Translating gives CASSLGGLSPTDTQYF.

The chain carries TRBV7-8 and TRBJ2-1; D is possibly TRBD1 or TRBD2 (5 bases each). CDR1 and CDR2 from the germline V gene are SGHVS and FQNEAQ. The CDR3 extends over 17 amino acids. Deletions cut 0 bases from V and 6 bases from J, with 18 bases between. Here the CDR3 DNA reads TGTGCCAGCAGCTTAGCTAGGACACGGAGTCGGGGCAATGAGCAGTTCTTC. Protein product: CASSLARTRSRGNEQFF.

The genes are TRBV27 and TRBJ2-7; 7 bases line up with TRBD1. Trimming took 7 bases from V and 2 from J; bases not matched to a gene: 11. Germline V lookup: CDR1 MNHEY, CDR2 SMNVEV (reference sequence). This CDR3 is 15 amino acids long. The CDR3 DNA follows: TGTGCCAGCAAACCCAAAGGACAGGTCCCCTACGAGCAGTACTTC. This sequence encodes CASKPKGQVPYEQYF.

Remarks on this clone: The same CDR3 can be traced to other DNA sequences in this sample. V usage is TRBV11-2 and J usage is TRBJ2-7, with D perhaps TRBD2 (6 bases). The germline CDR1 and CDR2 sequences are SGHAT and FQNNGV. CDR3 length equals 14 residues. Trimming left V 1 base short and J 4 bases short, with 11 bases between. CDR3 sequence: CASSLGDSLYEQYF. The CDR3 DNA follows: TGTGCCAGCAGCTTAGGGGACTCCCTATACGAGCAGTACTTC.